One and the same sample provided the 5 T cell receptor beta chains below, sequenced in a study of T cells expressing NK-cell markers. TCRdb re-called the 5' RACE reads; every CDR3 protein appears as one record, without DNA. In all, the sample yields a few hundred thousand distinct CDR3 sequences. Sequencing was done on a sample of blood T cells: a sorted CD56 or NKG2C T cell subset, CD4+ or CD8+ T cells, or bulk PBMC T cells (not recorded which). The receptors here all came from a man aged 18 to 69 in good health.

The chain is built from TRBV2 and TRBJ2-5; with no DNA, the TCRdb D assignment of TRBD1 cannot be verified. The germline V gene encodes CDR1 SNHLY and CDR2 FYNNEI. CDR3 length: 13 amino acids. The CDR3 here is CASSEDSIGTQYF.

The CDR3: CSARPAGRQETQYF. The chain recombines TRBV20-1 with TRBJ2-5; TCRdb's D gene call, TRBD2, goes unchecked for lack of DNA. Germline lookup yields CDR1 DFQATT and CDR2 SNEGSKA (reference sequence). This CDR3 has 14 residues.

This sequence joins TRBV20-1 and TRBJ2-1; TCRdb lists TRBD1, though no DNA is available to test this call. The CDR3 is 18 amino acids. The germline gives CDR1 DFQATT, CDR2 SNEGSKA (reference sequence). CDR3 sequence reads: CSARDPRGGSTADNEQFF.

This CDR3 is CASSSRTAEQYF. The J gene is TRBJ2-7, the V gene TRBV27; the D gene TCRdb calls, TRBD1, cannot be checked with no DNA. Germline lookup yields CDR1 MNHEY and CDR2 SMNVEV (reference sequence). This CDR3 region has 12 residues.

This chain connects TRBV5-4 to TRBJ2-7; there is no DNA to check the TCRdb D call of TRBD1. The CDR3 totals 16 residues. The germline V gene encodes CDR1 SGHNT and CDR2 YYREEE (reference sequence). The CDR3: CASSFRGGGGRNEQYF. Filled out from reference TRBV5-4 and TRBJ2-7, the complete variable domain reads ETGVTQSPTHLIKTRGQQVTLRCSSQSGHNTVSWYQQALGQGPQFIFQYYREEENGRGNFPPRFSGLQFPNYSSELNVNALELDDSALYLCASSFRGGGGRNEQYFGPGTRLTVT.